The 6 T cell receptor beta chains below come from one sample, sequenced in a study of cytomegalovirus exposure and HLA in healthy donors. PCR involved 60 Vbeta and 13 Jbeta primers. Only in-frame clones appear in the TCRdb table, and some are missing; sequencing was by immunoSEQ multiplex PCR. The sample carries 100,000 or so clones, 65% to 75% recorded once. Sequencing was done on a sample of PBMCs. The receptor set was obtained from a man aged 40-49 years in good health and CMV-seropositive.

The chain employs TRBV2 and TRBJ2-1; D is unresolved. V lost 7 bases and J 10 bases, leaving 20 bases between the germline ends. CDR1 and CDR2 from the germline V gene are SNHLY and FYNNEI. The CDR3 loop spans 14 amino acids. Written as DNA, the CDR3 is TGTGCCAGCACGTATTCCCTAGGCGCGGAAGAGCAGTTCTTC. Translation gives CASTYSLGAEEQFF.

V usage is TRBV2 and J usage is TRBJ1-5, with TRBD1 matching over 8 bases. V lost 7 bases to trimming and J lost 6 bases; unmatched junction nucleotides: 2. Per germline, CDR1 SNHLY and CDR2 FYNNEI. This CDR3 contains 12 residues. The CDR3 DNA sequence: TGTGCCAGCAATACAGGGGGTCAGCCCCAGCATTTT. It is translated as CASNTGGQPQHF.

A few counts support this clone. V gene TRBV2 combines with J gene TRBJ1-1; TRBD1 matches at 7 bases. After removal of 7 bases from V and 3 bases from J, the junction contained 5 bases not matched to a gene. The CDR3 is 13 residues long. CDR1 and CDR2 (germline): SNHLY, FYNNEI. CDR3 amino acids: CASIHGQDTEAFF. CDR3 sequence (DNA): TGTGCCAGCATCCATGGACAGGACACTGAAGCTTTCTTT.

The chain has TRBV28 and TRBJ1-5, with 9 bases matching TRBD1. Germline values: CDR1 MDHEN, CDR2 SYDVKM. J gave up 2 bases and V 5 bases, and 13 bases lay outside the gene matches. The CDR3 spans 18 residues. CDR3 coding DNA: TGTGCCAGCAGTCCTCGGGACAGGGCCTTGGCGCGCAATCAGCCCCAGCATTTT. Protein product: CASSPRDRALARNQPQHF.

The chain employs TRBV29-1 and TRBJ2-2, with no clear D. This CDR3 spans 10 amino acids. The V gene's germline CDR1 is SQVTM and CDR2 ANQGSEA. V lost 6 bases and J 7 bases, leaving 6 bases between the germline ends. The CDR3 nucleotides are TGCAGCGTCGAGAGCGGGGAGCTGTTTTTT. Translation gives CSVESGELFF.

V usage is TRBV7-2 and J usage is TRBJ2-5, with 13 positions matching TRBD2. The CDR3 is 16 amino acids. CDR1 is SGHTA and CDR2 is FQGNSA in the germline V gene. The J segment lost 5 bases and the V segment lost 5 bases, leaving 8 bases of the junction unmatched. CDR3 amino acids: CASSPELAGGLETQYF. The CDR3 bases are TGTGCCAGCAGCCCGGAACTAGCGGGAGGGTTGGAGACCCAGTACTTC.